The 26 T cell receptor beta chains reported below all come from one sample, sequenced in a study of STAT5B mutations in CD4+ large granular lymphocyte leukemia. The protocol was immunoSEQ multiplex PCR, while the TCRdb copy is restricted to in-frame clones and leaves out a portion. This sample carries around 48,000 clones, about 70% of them seen once, and the ten largest clones take about 1.5%. The sample was CD4+ T cells from blood buffy coats. Every receptor here comes from a human donor in good health.

The J gene is TRBJ2-7, the V gene TRBV6-1; perhaps TRBD2 as D (5 bases). The germline V and J ends were trimmed by 5 bases and 0 bases, with 8 bases remaining between them. The V gene's germline CDR1 is MNHNS and CDR2 SASEGT. This CDR3 has 13 amino acids. The CDR3 sequence is CASSPGNSYEQYF. CDR3 nucleotide sequence: TGTGCCAGCAGTCCCGGGAACTCCTACGAGCAGTACTTC.

The chain uses TRBV10-3 and TRBJ2-5; unclear D gene. CDR3 length equals 12 residues. Trimming removed 6 bases at V and 1 base at J, with 6 bases between. Germline CDR1 ENHRY, CDR2 SYGVKD. This CDR3 is CAIRSGQETQYF. In DNA form, the CDR3 reads TGTGCCATCAGGTCCGGCCAAGAGACCCAGTACTTC.

This chain uses TRBV7-2 with TRBJ2-3; the D is unclear. Germline loops: CDR1 SGHTA, CDR2 FQGNSA. Trimming took 2 bases from V and 4 from J, leaving 4 bases between them. The CDR3 runs to 12 residues. CDR3 region: CASSLMSDTQYF. CDR3 DNA sequence: TGTGCCAGCAGCTTAATGTCAGATACGCAGTATTTT.

The chain is built from TRBV11-2 and TRBJ2-1, with D possibly TRBD1 on 6 matching bases. Germline assignment: CDR1 SGHAT and CDR2 FQNNGV. The CDR3 runs 17 residues. Trimming stripped 8 bases from V and 0 bases from J, with 20 bases between. CDR3 residues: CASSRKTGRDSYNEQFF. The CDR3 DNA sequence: TGTGCCAGCTCCCGCAAAACAGGGCGAGACTCCTACAATGAGCAGTTCTTC.

This clone was recorded a few times. V gene TRBV2 combines with J gene TRBJ2-2; D might be TRBD2 (5 bases). The CDR3 has 16 residues. In germline, CDR1 is SNHLY, CDR2 FYNNEI. With 7 bases removed from V and 1 base from J, the gap between germline ends came to 16 bases. The CDR3 here is CASTREGGMNTGELFF. Written as DNA, the CDR3 is TGTGCCAGCACCCGGGAAGGTGGGATGAACACCGGGGAGCTGTTTTTT.

The genes are TRBV5-8 and TRBJ2-1; 9 bases map to TRBD2. The CDR3 consists of 16 residues. With V trimmed by 6 bases and J by 4 bases, 11 bases remained unmatched. Per the germline V gene, CDR1 is SGHTS and CDR2 is YDEGEE. The CDR3 here is CASTLRWRGGYNEQFF. In DNA, the CDR3 is TGTGCCAGCACCCTACGATGGCGGGGGGGTTACAATGAGCAGTTCTTC.

The sample holds one count of this clone. V gene TRBV2 combines with J gene TRBJ2-3; 13 positions match TRBD2. Germline V gene lookup returns CDR1 SNHLY and CDR2 FYNNEI. CDR3 length: 15 residues. Losses at the gene ends were 8 bases for V and 2 bases for J; bases not matched to a gene: 4. CDR3 DNA: TGTGCCAGCGTTGGACTAGCGGGGGTCACAGATACGCAGTATTTT. Protein: CASVGLAGVTDTQYF.

The chain has TRBV18 and TRBJ2-7; either TRBD1 or TRBD2 may supply D (6 bases each). Germline-derived CDR1 and CDR2 are KGHSH and LQKENI. The V gene lost 0 bases and the J gene lost 2 bases, with 14 bases spanning the gap. This CDR3 spans 16 amino acids. CDR3 coding DNA: TGTGCCAGCTCACCACCTGGAGGGGGAGTCACCTACGAGCAGTACTTC. Translating it yields CASSPPGGGVTYEQYF.

The rearrangement links TRBV6-1 to TRBJ2-7; D unclear. This CDR3 has 13 residues. Germline V gene lookup returns CDR1 MNHNS and CDR2 SASEGT. V dropped 6 bases and J dropped 4 bases, with 13 bases sitting between them. CDR3 in DNA: TGTGCCAGCAGGTCGGGCCACCAATACGAGCAGTACTTC. Encoded protein: CASRSGHQYEQYF.

The V gene is TRBV5-1, the J gene TRBJ2-3; D is perhaps TRBD2 (6 bases). Looked up from germline, CDR1 is SGHRS and CDR2 is YFSETQ. This CDR3 comprises 15 residues. V dropped 4 bases and J dropped 0 bases, with 12 bases sitting between them. The CDR3 loop reads CASSPLSGSTDTQYF. In DNA form, the CDR3 reads TGCGCCAGCAGCCCCCTTAGCGGTAGCACAGATACGCAGTATTTT. Based on the CDR3 plus reference TRBV5-1 and TRBJ2-3, the full variable domain is KAGVTQTPRYLIKTRGQQVTLSCSPISGHRSVSWYQQTPGQGLQFLFEYFSETQRNKGNFPGRFSGRQFSNSRSEMNVSTLELGDSALYLCASSPLSGSTDTQYFGPGTRLTVL.

The table lists this clone with a count of one. The CDR3 is CASSPYLSNEQFF. The CDR3 DNA reads as TGTGCCAGCAGCCCCTACTTGAGCAATGAGCAGTTCTTC. The V gene is TRBV7-3, the J gene TRBJ2-1; no reliable D call. The CDR3 sequence is 13 residues long. Germline lookup yields CDR1 SGHTA and CDR2 FQGTGA. Trimming cost V 5 bases and J 6 bases, with 11 bases left between them.

The J gene is TRBJ2-3, the V gene TRBV7-9, with no clear D. This CDR3 is built from 13 residues. V lost 5 bases and J 6 bases, leaving 12 bases between the germline ends. The germline V gene has CDR1 SEHNR and CDR2 FQNEAQ (reference sequence). The CDR3 loop reads CASSLGPWDTQYF. The CDR3 DNA is TGTGCCAGCAGCCTCGGACCTTGGGATACGCAGTATTTT.

J is TRBJ2-6 and V is TRBV5-6; a possible D gene is TRBD2 (5 bases). The germline V and J ends were trimmed by 2 bases and 0 bases, with 6 bases remaining between them. CDR1 and CDR2 from the germline V gene are SGHDT and YYEEEE. The CDR3 is 15 amino acids. The chain's CDR3 is CASSFRDSGANVLTF. The CDR3 nucleotides are TGTGCCAGCAGCTTTCGGGACTCTGGGGCCAACGTCCTGACTTTC.

Comment on this clone: Other DNA sequences of this sample code for an identical CDR3. The chain carries TRBV18 and TRBJ2-5, with D maybe TRBD1 (5 bases). CDR1 is KGHSH, CDR2 LQKENI, per germline. This CDR3 has 14 amino acids. V lost 6 bases and J 4 bases, leaving 15 bases between the germline ends. The CDR3 bases are TGTGCCAGCTCCCCTGGTCAGGGTCGAGAGACCCAGTACTTC. Translating gives CASSPGQGRETQYF.

A few counts support this clone. The chain uses TRBV19 and TRBJ1-6; D is possibly TRBD1 (5 bases). The CDR3 is 13 amino acids. The germline V gene encodes CDR1 LNHDA and CDR2 SQIVND (reference sequence). Trimming cost V 10 bases and J 7 bases, with 14 bases left between them. CDR3 protein: CATAGRLNSPLHF. The CDR3 bases are TGTGCCACCGCGGGACGCTTAAATTCACCCCTCCACTTT.

In this sample, this clone turned up a few times. The V and J genes are TRBV7-2 and TRBJ2-3, with 10 positions matching TRBD2. Trimming removed 1 base from V and 9 bases from J; junction bases left unmatched: 10. The CDR3 covers 16 residues. CDR1 and CDR2 from the germline V gene are SGHTA and FQGNSA. The CDR3 sequence is CASSLGVAGGQQTQYF. The CDR3 coding sequence is TGTGCCAGCAGCTTAGGGGTAGCGGGGGGCCAGCAGACGCAGTATTTT.

The V and J genes are TRBV6-1 and TRBJ1-6; TRBD1 is a possible D gene (6 bases). This CDR3 has 16 residues. The ends were cut back, 1 base at V and 10 bases at J, with 17 bases in the middle. The germline gives CDR1 MNHNS, CDR2 SASEGT. CDR3 nucleotide sequence: TGTGCCAGCAGTGAAGGACCCCCAGGGGCTGGATCACCCCTCCACTTT. Amino acid sequence: CASSEGPPGAGSPLHF.

This chain uses TRBV6-5 with TRBJ1-1; TRBD1 agrees at 10 bases. The germline V gene encodes CDR1 MNHEY and CDR2 SVGAGI. This CDR3 spans 14 amino acids. V gave up 5 bases and J gave up 4 bases; unmatched junction bases: 4. The CDR3 sequence is CASSGTGVSTEAFF. The CDR3, as DNA: TGTGCCAGCAGTGGGACAGGGGTGAGCACTGAAGCTTTCTTT.

By proportion, this clone is medium-sized. The gene calls are TRBV1 and TRBJ2-1; the D call TRBD2 from the table was never checked on the DNA. TRBV1 is annotated as a pseudogene. The CDR3 extends over 18 amino acids. DNA for the CDR3: TGCACCAGCAGCCAAGATGGGGGACTAGCGGGGGCCTACAATGAGCAGTTCTTC. Protein: CTSSQDGGLAGAYNEQFF.

This clone appeared a few times. The V and J genes are TRBV19 and TRBJ1-5; TRBD1 matches at 7 bases. After removal of 6 bases from V and 6 bases from J, the junction contained 11 bases not matched to a gene. Germline V gives CDR1 LNHDA, CDR2 SQIVND (reference sequence). The CDR3 consists of 15 residues. This CDR3 is CASSAIDRDVQPQHF. The DNA for the CDR3 is TGTGCCAGTAGCGCTATAGACAGGGATGTTCAGCCCCAGCATTTT.

V gene TRBV10-3 combines with J gene TRBJ2-5; 13 nucleotides align to TRBD2. The CDR3 totals 18 residues. V shed 5 bases, J shed 4 bases, and the junction held 13 bases outside the gene matches. Germline V gene lookup returns CDR1 ENHRY and CDR2 SYGVKD. In DNA, the CDR3 is TGTGCCATCAGTCATCCGGGACTAGCGGGGATGACGGGAGAGACCCAGTACTTC. This codes for CAISHPGLAGMTGETQYF.

A single count supports this clone. CDR3 nucleotide sequence: TGTGCCAGCAGTGAACGGGTAGCGGAATACTACGAGCAGTACGTC. Translated, it gives CASSERVAEYYEQYV. The chain links TRBV6-1 to TRBJ2-7; tentative D call: TRBD2 (6 bases). This CDR3 contains 15 residues. From germline, CDR1 is MNHNS and CDR2 SASEGT. V lost 2 bases and J 3 bases, leaving 14 bases between the germline ends.

J is TRBJ1-4 and V is TRBV19, with unresolved D. The CDR3 covers 13 residues. CDR1 and CDR2 (germline): LNHDA, SQIVND (reference sequence). Trimming removed 3 bases at V and 8 bases at J, with 10 bases between. Here the CDR3 DNA reads TGTGCCAGTAGTATTAACCACCTAGAAAAACTGTTTTTT. Protein product: CASSINHLEKLFF.

The gene calls are TRBV1 and TRBJ2-7; the DNA was not compared with TRBD2, the D call given in the table. TRBV1 is termed a pseudogene. This CDR3 has 16 residues. The DNA of the CDR3 is TGCACCAGCAGCCAACGGACTAGCGGGGGGTCCTACGAGCAGTACGTC. Its protein product is CTSSQRTSGGSYEQYV.

The chain couples TRBV18 to TRBJ2-3, with TRBD2 identical over 13 bases. The germline V gene encodes CDR1 KGHSH and CDR2 LQKENI. This CDR3 spans 16 amino acids. V trimming: 10 bases; J trimming: 0 bases; junction bases outside the gene matches: 7. The CDR3 DNA sequence: TGTGCCACCTCCCCACTAGCGGGGGGGAGCACAGATACGCAGTATTTT. This translates into CATSPLAGGSTDTQYF.

The V gene is TRBV21-1, the J gene TRBJ2-7; the D segment call TRBD1 is taken from the table without a DNA check. TRBV21-1 is designated a pseudogene. This CDR3 spans 13 amino acids. The DNA for the CDR3 is TGTGCCAGGAGACAGGGTATGGACTACGAGCAGTACGTC. It translates to CARRQGMDYEQYV.